The 32 T cell receptor beta chains reported below all come from one sample, sequenced in a study of CDR3 diversity in severe acne. In TCRdb, the PCR reads were re-called with MiXCR into one record per CDR3 protein. The data show roughly 100,000 distinct CDR3 sequences, roughly half seen once. Sequenced sample: blood. Source of these receptors: a male donor with acne.

There are many counts of this clonotype. The V and J genes are TRBV5-1 and TRBJ2-3; a weak D match, TRBD2 (6 bases). The CDR3 runs 15 residues. V shed 1 base and J shed 4 bases, with 13 bases lying between them. CDR1 SGHRS and CDR2 YFSETQ come from the germline V gene. The DNA of the CDR3 is TGCGCCAGCAGCTTGTCTTCGTCGGGGGCAGATACGCAGTATTTT. Translation gives CASSLSSSGADTQYF. The complete variable domain, with remaining parts taken from reference TRBV5-1 and TRBJ2-3, reads KAGVTQTPRYLIKTRGQQVTLSCSPISGHRSVSWYQQTPGQGLQFLFEYFSETQRNKGNFPGRFSGRQFSNSRSEMNVSTLELGDSALYLCASSLSSSGADTQYFGPGTRLTVL.

In the case of this clonotype: One junction end disagrees with the germline gene, perhaps due to a read error. The V gene is TRBV5-1, the J gene TRBJ2-2; 9 bases align to TRBD2. The CDR3 is 15 residues long. Looked up from germline, CDR1 is SGHRS and CDR2 is YFSETQ. The CDR3 DNA is TGTGCCAGCAGCCTTAGCGGGAGAGGCACCGGGGAGCTGTTTTTT. It translates to CASSLSGRGTGELFF.

This clonotype was seen repeatedly, ten times or more. The rearrangement joins TRBV7-2 to TRBJ1-5; D remains unclear. This CDR3 has 15 amino acids. Trimming left V 1 base short and J 2 bases short, with 9 bases between. CDR1 and CDR2 from the germline V gene are SGHTA and FQGNSA. Written as DNA, the CDR3 is TGTGCCAGCAGCTTAGGTACAGTTGGCAATCAGCCCCAGCATTTT. Translating it yields CASSLGTVGNQPQHF.

This clonotype is medium-sized by share. The V and J genes are TRBV7-3 and TRBJ2-1; 10 nucleotides align to TRBD1. V shed 5 bases and J 9 bases; nucleotides not matched to a gene: 7. This CDR3 contains 14 residues. The germline V gene encodes CDR1 SGHTA and CDR2 FQGTGA. The CDR3 nucleotides are TGTGCCAGCAGCCTGGGACAGGGGTCAGGTGAGCAGTTCTTC. Translating it yields CASSLGQGSGEQFF.

In this sample, this clonotype turned up a few times. The chain couples TRBV10-3 to TRBJ2-1; D remains unclear. Trimming removed 10 bases from V and 4 bases from J, with 14 bases in between. This CDR3 comprises 13 residues. Germline V CDR1 and CDR2: ENHRY, SYGVKD. CDR3 nucleotides: TGTGCCAGCAGCAGCCTAGAATACAATGAGCAGTTCTTC. Amino acid sequence: CASSSLEYNEQFF.

This clonotype showed up many times. The J gene is TRBJ2-5, the V gene TRBV19; D might be TRBD1 or TRBD2, each matching 5 bases. Per the germline V gene, CDR1 is LNHDA and CDR2 is SQIVND (reference sequence). This CDR3 contains 14 residues. V lost 1 base and J 3 bases, leaving 9 bases between the germline ends. The CDR3 protein is CASSIGGLEETQYF. The CDR3 coding sequence is TGTGCCAGTAGTATAGGGGGGTTAGAAGAGACCCAGTACTTC.

This clonotype was picked up many times. This CDR3 reads CASTNGPKNYGYTF. The CDR3 region has the DNA TGTGCCAGCACGAACGGGCCTAAGAACTATGGCTACACCTTC. The V and J genes are TRBV5-8 and TRBJ1-2; D not resolved. V was shortened by 6 bases and J by 2 bases, with 14 bases between the two germline ends. The CDR3 covers 14 residues. Germline lookup yields CDR1 SGHTS and CDR2 YDEGEE.

The gene calls are TRBV12-3 or TRBV12-4 and TRBJ1-3; no definite D call. The CDR3 length is 15 residues. Trimming removed 7 bases from V and 2 bases from J, with 15 bases in between. CDR3 residues: CASTPGRYTGNTIYF. The DNA of the CDR3 is TGTGCCAGCACCCCCGGCAGGTACACTGGAAACACCATATATTTT.

The genes are TRBV7-9 and TRBJ2-7, with TRBD2 matching over 13 bases. V lost 3 bases to trimming and J lost 2 bases; unmatched junction nucleotides: 10. Germline V gene sequence: CDR1 SEHNR, CDR2 FQNEAQ (reference sequence). The CDR3 has 18 amino acids. The CDR3 loop is CASSFRTSGRVQPYEQYF. The CDR3 coding sequence is TGTGCCAGCAGCTTCCGGACTAGCGGGAGAGTCCAACCCTACGAGCAGTACTTC.

The chain carries TRBV5-6 and TRBJ2-7; no firm D call. Per the germline V gene, CDR1 is SGHDT and CDR2 is YYEEEE. The ends were cut back, 4 bases at V and 2 bases at J, with 13 bases in the middle. The CDR3 consists of 14 residues. In DNA form, the CDR3 reads TGTGCCAGCAGCGCTACCCATTCAGCCTACGAGCAGTACTTC. It encodes CASSATHSAYEQYF. Filled out from reference TRBV5-6 and TRBJ2-7, the complete variable domain reads DAGVTQSPTHLIKTRGQQVTLRCSPKSGHDTVSWYQQALGQGPQFIFQYYEEEERQRGNFPDRFSGHQFPNYSSELNVNALLLGDSALYLCASSATHSAYEQYFGPGTRLTVT.

The genes are TRBV10-3 and TRBJ1-2, with D unclear. V lost 0 bases and J lost 3, with 11 bases in between. From germline, CDR1 is ENHRY and CDR2 SYGVKD. The CDR3 runs to 15 residues. CDR3 residues: CAISESPSSYYGYTF. The CDR3 region has the DNA TGTGCCATCAGTGAGTCGCCCAGCAGCTACTATGGCTACACCTTC.

The genes are TRBV20-1 and TRBJ2-6, with D unclear. Looked up from germline, CDR1 is DFQATT and CDR2 is SNEGSKA (reference sequence). This CDR3 region has 13 residues. Trimming pared 3 bases from V and 4 bases from J, leaving 7 bases between. The DNA for the CDR3 is TGCAGTGCTAGGACCGCCGGGGCCAACGTCCTGACTTTC. This translates into CSARTAGANVLTF.

This clonotype has ten or more counts. This chain joins TRBV7-9 and TRBJ1-6; D remains ambiguous. Germline CDR1 and CDR2: SEHNR and FQNEAQ (reference sequence). V lost 1 base and J 9 bases, leaving 10 bases between the germline ends. The CDR3 loop spans 14 amino acids. The CDR3 DNA is TGTGCCAGCAGCTTAGATATGGGGTCTTCACCCCTCCACTTT. Amino acid sequence: CASSLDMGSSPLHF.

The chain uses TRBV29-1 and TRBJ2-7; the D is unclear. CDR1 is SQVTM and CDR2 is ANQGSEA in the germline V gene. Trimming removed 0 bases at V and 3 bases at J, with 6 bases between. The CDR3 runs 12 residues. CDR3 sequence reads: CSVEESIYEQYF. In DNA, the CDR3 is TGCAGCGTTGAAGAGAGTATCTACGAGCAGTACTTC.

This clonotype showed up many times. The rearrangement uses TRBV20-1 and TRBJ1-1; D not resolved. The CDR3 length is 14 residues. Germline CDR1 is DFQATT and CDR2 is SNEGSKA (reference sequence). V lost 6 bases, J lost 5 bases, and 19 bases lay in between. The CDR3 DNA sequence: TGCAGTGCGCCCCATAGCACGTCCATAACTGAAGCTTTCTTT. Protein product: CSAPHSTSITEAFF.

This clonotype was observed many times. In DNA form, the CDR3 reads TGTGCCATCGGGCAGGGGGATAACTACGAGCAGTACTTC. This sequence encodes CAIGQGDNYEQYF. This chain uses TRBV10-3 with TRBJ2-7; 7 positions match TRBD1. CDR3 length equals 13 residues. CDR1 ENHRY and CDR2 SYGVKD come from the germline V gene. Trimming removed 8 bases from V and 3 bases from J; junction bases left unmatched: 7.

V usage is TRBV24-1 and J usage is TRBJ1-2; TRBD1 matches at 11 bases. CDR1 is KGHDR and CDR2 is SFDVKD in the germline V gene. V lost 4 bases, J lost 5 bases, and 5 bases stayed unmatched. The CDR3 is made up of 15 amino acids. CDR3 residues: CATSDTDRGLYGYTF. For the CDR3, the DNA is TGTGCCACCAGTGACACGGACAGGGGGCTGTATGGCTACACCTTC.

V gene TRBV28 combines with J gene TRBJ2-7; no firm D call. Germline-derived CDR1 and CDR2 are MDHEN and SYDVKM. The CDR3 length is 15 residues. With 6 bases removed from V and 2 bases from J, the gap between germline ends came to 17 bases. The CDR3 is CASRLSLGPTYEQYF. The CDR3, as DNA: TGTGCCAGCAGACTCAGCCTAGGCCCAACCTACGAGCAGTACTTC.

This clonotype has a count of ten or more. The rearrangement joins TRBV7-8 to TRBJ2-5, with D tentatively TRBD1 (5 bases). The V gene's germline CDR1 is SGHVS and CDR2 FQNEAQ. The length of the CDR3 is 13 residues. V dropped 5 bases and J dropped 4 bases, with 11 bases sitting between them. In DNA form, the CDR3 reads TGTGCCAGCAGCATCCGGACATCAGAGACCCAGTACTTC. Encoded protein: CASSIRTSETQYF.

The chain recombines TRBV29-1 with TRBJ2-6, with 7 bases lining up with TRBD1. Germline trimming cut 4 bases from V and 2 bases from J; bases unmatched to any gene: 8. Germline CDR1 SQVTM, CDR2 ANQGSEA. The CDR3 spans 16 residues. In DNA, the CDR3 is TGCAGCGTTGGCGGAAAAGACAGGGCTGGGGCCAACGTCCTGACTTTC. It codes for CSVGGKDRAGANVLTF.

In this sample, this clonotype turned up a few times. This may be a read error: a much more frequent sequence differs by one nucleotide. The V gene is TRBV2, the J gene TRBJ1-2; 9 nucleotides line up with TRBD1. This CDR3 spans 13 amino acids. Germline V gene lookup returns CDR1 SNHLY and CDR2 FYNNEI. V trimming: 9 bases; J trimming: 0 bases; junction bases outside the gene matches: 2. The CDR3, as DNA: TGTGCCAGAGGGGACAGGGCTAACTATGGCTACACCTTC. It specifies CARGDRANYGYTF.

Comment on this clonotype: The junction shows a germline mismatch at one end, possibly a read error. This chain links TRBV20-1 with TRBJ1-4; tentative D call: TRBD1 (6 bases). Germline loops: CDR1 DFQATT, CDR2 SNEGSKA (reference sequence). This CDR3 is built from 15 residues. The CDR3 DNA reads as TGCAGTGCTAGAAAACGGGGGGCTGGCAATGAAGAACTGTTTTTT. This sequence encodes CSARKRGAGNEELFF.

This chain connects TRBV6-5 to TRBJ2-3, with 9 bases fitting TRBD2. After removal of 7 bases from V and 5 bases from J, the junction contained 19 bases not matched to a gene. The germline V gene encodes CDR1 MNHEY and CDR2 SVGAGI. The CDR3 is 18 amino acids. CDR3 sequence reads: CASTNWGSGSLRVDTQYF. CDR3 coding DNA: TGTGCCAGCACCAACTGGGGTAGCGGGAGCCTCCGAGTAGATACGCAGTATTTT.

The CDR3 sequence: CASSYRQANYGYTF. The CDR3 DNA follows: TGTGCCAGCAGTTACCGACAGGCGAACTATGGCTACACCTTC. The chain links TRBV11-2 to TRBJ1-2; perhaps TRBD1 as D (6 bases). The V and J ends lost 6 bases and 2 bases respectively, with 13 bases between them. Germline V gene data show CDR1 as SGHAT and CDR2 as FQNNGV. The CDR3 sequence is 14 residues long.

V usage is TRBV24-1 and J usage is TRBJ2-5; possibly TRBD2 for D (5 bases). Germline CDR1 and CDR2: KGHDR and SFDVKD. The ends were cut back, 5 bases at V and 2 bases at J, with 14 bases in the middle. The CDR3 covers 15 residues. DNA of the CDR3: TGTGCCACCAGTGTAGGAGCGGTCCCTCAAGAGACCCAGTACTTC. It encodes CATSVGAVPQETQYF.

This clonotype has only one observation. The V gene is TRBV10-2, the J gene TRBJ2-7, with D hard to call. Germline CDR1 is WSHSY and CDR2 is SAAADI. The CDR3 covers 12 residues. V was trimmed by 3 bases and J by 1 base, leaving 4 bases between them. The CDR3 nucleotides read TGCGCCAGCAGTGACAGTTCCTACGAGCAGTACTTC. As protein: CASSDSSYEQYF.

As regards this clonotype: Germline is not matched at one junction end, which may reflect a read error. This sequence joins TRBV10-3 and TRBJ2-7, with TRBD2 as a possible D gene (5 bases). The CDR3 has 14 amino acids. The V gene's germline CDR1 is ENHRY and CDR2 SYGVKD. CDR3 bases: TGTGCCAGCAGTGAAGCGGTAGTATACTACGAGCAGTACTTC. Protein product: CASSEAVVYYEQYF.

Regarding this clonotype: This is likely a read error, given that the CDR3 carries no conserved phenylalanine or tryptophan at its end. This CDR3 is CASSLLQTPGGGDYTS. CDR3 sequence (DNA): TGTGCCAGCAGCTTGCTTCAGACGCCGGGCGGTGGGGACTACACCTCC. The chain links TRBV7-8 to TRBJ1-2; D is undetermined. V lost 3 bases, J lost 10 bases, and 24 bases lay in between. CDR1 and CDR2 from the germline V gene are SGHVS and FQNEAQ. This CDR3 region has 16 residues.

The chain uses TRBV9 and TRBJ2-5; D is unresolved. Germline V lookup: CDR1 SGDLS, CDR2 YYNGEE. CDR3 size: 13 residues. Trimming stripped 4 bases from V and 2 bases from J, with 9 bases between. The CDR3 sequence: CASSPPRQETQYF. For the CDR3, the DNA is TGTGCCAGCAGCCCCCCCCGTCAAGAGACCCAGTACTTC.

As concerns this clonotype: A much more abundant neighbour one base away suggests this may be a read error. As the CDR3 is not closed by the conserved phenylalanine or tryptophan, this likely results from a read error. This chain connects TRBV2 to TRBJ1-2; D perhaps matches TRBD1 (5 bases). V was cut by 7 bases and J by 0 bases, with 18 bases left in between. The germline V gene has CDR1 SNHLY and CDR2 FYNNEI. This CDR3 contains 16 residues. CDR3 DNA sequence: TGTGCCAGCACGCCGGGGACTCACCTACCTAACTATGGCTACACCCTC. It translates to CASTPGTHLPNYGYTL.

This clonotype was recorded a few times. J is TRBJ2-5 and V is TRBV7-2; 7 bases line up with TRBD2. Germline CDR1 and CDR2: SGHTA and FQGNSA. The CDR3 loop spans 16 amino acids. With 3 bases clipped from V and 4 bases from J, the junction kept 11 bases outside the gene matches. CDR3 sequence reads: CASSLGSGGLIETQYF. Written as DNA, the CDR3 is TGTGCCAGCAGCTTGGGTTCGGGAGGCCTCATAGAGACCCAGTACTTC.

This clonotype has ten or more counts. The V call is TRBV29-1, the J call TRBJ2-3; 7 positions match TRBD1. This CDR3 spans 16 amino acids. J was trimmed by 4 bases and V by 7 bases; bases with no gene match: 17. Per the germline V gene, CDR1 is SQVTM and CDR2 is ANQGSEA. The CDR3 region is CSGIVSGTEGPDTQYF. Here the CDR3 DNA reads TGCAGCGGAATTGTTTCGGGGACAGAGGGCCCAGATACGCAGTATTTT.